What follows are 10 T cell receptor beta chains derived from one specimen sequenced in a study of long-term antiretroviral therapy in people with HIV. With survey level as its setting, the immunoSEQ assay was v3.0. Clones were read by immunoSEQ multiplex PCR, and TCRdb kept only the in-frame ones, dropping some. In the table there are about 28,000 clones, 90% to 95% of which are singletons. The starting material was unsorted PBMCs, obtained 6 to 6.5 years after starting antiretroviral therapy. The receptors come from a young man with HIV.

This clone is a singleton in its sample. The chain is built from TRBV28 and TRBJ1-1; D perhaps matches TRBD1 (5 bases). The CDR3 totals 16 residues. Germline V lookup: CDR1 MDHEN, CDR2 SYDVKM. V lost 7 bases and J lost 6, with 24 bases in between. As DNA, the CDR3 is TGTGCCAGCACCATTTTCAAAAGACAGACGCTTTCTGAAGCTTTCTTT. Residues: CASTIFKRQTLSEAFF.

V usage is TRBV27 and J usage is TRBJ2-5; TRBD1 is a possible D gene (6 bases). The CDR3 totals 13 residues. V lost 6 bases and J lost 4, with 12 bases in between. Germline V gives CDR1 MNHEY, CDR2 SMNVEV (reference sequence). The DNA of the CDR3 is TGTGCCAGCAGCGAGGGGGTTCCAGAGACCCAGTACTTC. Amino acids: CASSEGVPETQYF.

The gene calls are TRBV7-2 and TRBJ2-7; D not certain. CDR3 length: 11 amino acids. Per germline, CDR1 SGHTA and CDR2 FQGNSA. V gave up 5 bases and J gave up 2 bases, with 4 bases separating them. The CDR3 loop is CASSITYEQYF. The CDR3 DNA sequence: TGTGCCAGCAGCATTACCTACGAGCAGTACTTC.

The chain joins TRBV28 to TRBJ1-2; D perhaps matches TRBD1 (5 bases). V was shortened by 5 bases and J by 8 bases, with 12 bases between the two germline ends. Germline loops: CDR1 MDHEN, CDR2 SYDVKM. CDR3 length: 12 amino acids. The CDR3 sequence: CASSRDGGGYTF. CDR3 sequence (DNA): TGTGCCAGCAGTCGGGACGGGGGAGGCTACACCTTC.

The rearrangement uses TRBV6-5 and TRBJ2-7; D gene uncertain. The CDR3 is 9 amino acids. Trimming left V 5 bases short and J 5 bases short, with 1 base between. Per the germline V gene, CDR1 is MNHEY and CDR2 is SVGAGI. The CDR3 DNA reads TGTGCCAGCAGTGACGAGCAGTACTTC. Its translation is CASSDEQYF.

The J gene is TRBJ1-5, the V gene TRBV19; D is unresolved. The V end was cut by 3 bases, the J end by 1 base, with 7 bases between. Per germline, CDR1 LNHDA and CDR2 SQIVND (reference sequence). This CDR3 spans 14 amino acids. The CDR3 bases are TGTGCCAGTAGTATCGGTAGGAGCAATCAGCCCCAGCATTTT. Its translation is CASSIGRSNQPQHF.

This sequence joins TRBV6-1 and TRBJ1-1; D ambiguous. Germline loops: CDR1 MNHNS, CDR2 SASEGT. This CDR3 is 14 amino acids long. With 6 bases removed from V and 0 bases from J, the gap between germline ends came to 11 bases. CDR3 amino acids: CASRVGSMNTEAFF. CDR3 DNA: TGTGCCAGCAGGGTGGGCAGTATGAACACTGAAGCTTTCTTT.

This clone was picked up one time. The V and J genes are TRBV6-5 and TRBJ2-7; possibly TRBD1 or TRBD2 for D (5 bases each). V was trimmed by 5 bases and J by 3 bases, leaving 17 bases between them. The CDR3 is 15 amino acids. Germline loops: CDR1 MNHEY, CDR2 SVGAGI. CDR3 coding DNA: TGTGCCAGCAGTACACCCGGGGCAGGGAGCTACGAGCAGTACTTC. Translated, it gives CASSTPGAGSYEQYF.

This chain uses TRBV18 with TRBJ1-2; no clear D gene. The length of the CDR3 is 13 residues. Germline V lookup: CDR1 KGHSH, CDR2 LQKENI. V lost 3 bases to trimming and J lost 6 bases, with 11 bases between them. CDR3 sequence (DNA): TGTGCCAGCTCACCCGGGAATCTAGATGGCTACACCTTC. As protein: CASSPGNLDGYTF.

This clone came up once. The rearrangement uses TRBV7-2 and TRBJ1-4, with D hard to call. The V gene's germline CDR1 is SGHTA and CDR2 FQGNSA. V was shortened by 1 base and J by 6 bases, with 9 bases between the two germline ends. This CDR3 has 14 amino acids. This CDR3 is CASSLVEGHEKLFF. The CDR3 nucleotides are TGTGCCAGCAGCTTAGTGGAGGGCCATGAAAAACTGTTTTTT. Together with reference TRBV7-2 and TRBJ1-4, the CDR3 gives the full variable domain: GAGVSQSPSNKVTEKGKDVELRCDPISGHTALYWYRQSLGQGLEFLIYFQGNSAPDKSGLPSDRFSAERTGGSVSTLTIQRTQQEDSAVYLCASSLVEGHEKLFFGSGTQLSVL.